These T cell receptor beta chains were read from a single sample in a study of T cell repertoires in ileal Crohn's disease. Repertoires were generated with immunoSEQ multiplex PCR, while TCRdb's copy carries only in-frame clones and drops some. The sample contains roughly 15,000 clones, around four fifths of which appear only once. The sample comprised ileal tissue. The source is an adult with Crohn's disease. CDR3s include the opening cysteine and the closing phenylalanine or tryptophan. D genes are given only for firm matches. The size of a clone is reported for some rows only, either as once, few or many, or as a class for expanded clones.

clone_size cdr3_length j_call d_call v_call cdr3_aa cdr3_nt
few 16 TRBJ1-5 - TRBV4-1 CASSFTQGFSNQPQHF TGCGCCAGCAGCTTCACCCAGGGGTTCAGCAATCAGCCCCAGCATTTT
- 14 TRBJ2-7 - TRBV29-1 CSVEKGTGAYEQYF TGCAGCGTTGAGAAGGGAACAGGAGCCTACGAGCAGTACTTC
- 11 TRBJ1-1 - TRBV5-5 CASSATAEAFF TGTGCCAGCAGCGCCACGGCTGAAGCTTTCTTT
- 13 TRBJ1-2 TRBD1 TRBV7-2 CASSPGQVYGYTF TGTGCCAGCAGCCCCGGACAGGTCTATGGCTACACCTTC
- 15 TRBJ2-3 - TRBV27 CASSPYRPRTDTQYF TGTGCCAGCAGTCCCTACAGGCCCCGCACAGATACGCAGTATTTT
- 16 TRBJ1-5 - TRBV7-2 CASSLDPGKGNQPQHF TGTGCCAGCAGCTTAGACCCAGGGAAGGGCAATCAGCCCCAGCATTTT
- 15 TRBJ1-5 TRBD1 TRBV2 CASSDKTGGNQPQHF TGTGCCAGCAGTGATAAGACAGGGGGCAATCAGCCCCAGCATTTT
- 15 TRBJ1-5 TRBD1 TRBV7-6 CASSPNRGPNQPQHF TGTGCCAGCAGCCCAAATAGGGGGCCGAATCAGCCCCAGCATTTT
- 16 TRBJ1-5 - TRBV4-2 CASSQEAGSGNQPQHF TGTGCCAGCAGCCAAGAGGCCGGATCGGGGAATCAGCCCCAGCATTTT
- 12 TRBJ2-7 - TRBV18 CASSPGVYEQYF TGTGCCAGCTCACCGGGAGTGTACGAGCAGTACTTC
- 14 TRBJ1-6 - TRBV18 CASSPTVYNSPLHF TGTGCCAGCTCACCGACAGTGTATAATTCACCCCTCCACTTT
- 14 TRBJ1-1 - TRBV2 CASSDVGGRTEAFF TGTGCCAGCAGTGATGTTGGGGGCCGGACTGAAGCTTTCTTT
- 16 TRBJ2-5 TRBD1 TRBV4-1 CASSLPGQGIQETQYF TGCGCCAGCAGCCTCCCGGGACAGGGTATCCAAGAGACCCAGTACTTC
- 15 TRBJ1-2 TRBD1 TRBV9 CASSARQGRDYGYTF TGTGCCAGCAGCGCCAGACAGGGCAGAGACTATGGCTACACCTTC
- 15 TRBJ2-2 TRBD1 TRBV7-9 CASSQDRGTTGELFF TGTGCCAGCAGCCAGGACAGGGGGACCACCGGGGAGCTGTTTTTT
- 15 TRBJ2-3 - TRBV5-1 CASSLALFSADTQYF TGCGCCAGCAGCTTGGCCCTCTTCTCGGCAGATACGCAGTATTTT
- 13 TRBJ2-7 - TRBV7-2 CASSPQGSREQYF TGTGCCAGCAGCCCTCAGGGGTCACGCGAGCAGTACTTC
- 14 TRBJ2-4 TRBD2 TRBV9 CASSGRLAGDIQYF TGTGCCAGCAGCGGCCGACTAGCGGGGGACATTCAGTACTTC
- 11 TRBJ2-1 - TRBV29-1 CSVVLYNEQFF TGCAGCGTTGTTCTCTACAATGAGCAGTTCTTC
- 10 TRBJ2-1 - TRBV7-9 CASSFQEQFF TGTGCCAGCAGCTTCCAGGAGCAGTTCTTC
- 18 TRBJ2-1 TRBD1 TRBV6-4 CASSDSPLRTGEVNEQFF TGTGCCAGCAGTGACTCCCCCCTACGGACAGGGGAAGTGAATGAGCAGTTCTTC
- 17 TRBJ2-5 TRBD2 TRBV7-3 CASSSSGLAGSGETQYF TGTGCCAGCAGCTCCTCGGGACTAGCGGGGTCTGGGGAGACCCAGTACTTC
- 15 TRBJ1-1 - TRBV12-5 CASGLDSLVNTEAFF TGTGCTAGTGGTTTGGACAGTTTGGTGAACACTGAAGCTTTCTTT
- 11 TRBJ1-1 - TRBV20-1 CSAKDSLGAFF TGCAGTGCTAAGGACAGTCTTGGAGCTTTCTTT
- 14 TRBJ1-6 - TRBV19 CASIDAGSQSPLHF TGTGCCAGTATCGACGCAGGGTCCCAATCACCCCTCCACTTT
- 13 TRBJ1-1 - TRBV2 CASSTRVMAEAFF TGTGCCAGCAGTACCCGGGTTATGGCTGAAGCTTTCTTT
- 15 TRBJ2-1 - TRBV4-3 CASSQGLTEINEQFF TGCGCCAGCAGCCAAGGGCTTACAGAAATCAATGAGCAGTTCTTC
- 13 TRBJ1-2 - TRBV6-6 CASSIGGSGGYTF TGTGCCAGCAGCATAGGAGGGTCGGGGGGCTACACCTTC
- 16 TRBJ1-6 - TRBV30 CAWSEWSSSYNSPLHF TGTGCCTGGAGTGAGTGGTCGAGCTCCTATAATTCACCCCTCCACTTT
- 15 TRBJ2-5 TRBD2 TRBV6-5 CASSPGLAVQETQYF TGTGCCAGCAGTCCGGGACTAGCGGTCCAAGAGACCCAGTACTTC
once 14 TRBJ2-5 TRBD1 TRBV7-2 CASSSGQGKETQYF TGTGCCAGCAGCTCAGGACAGGGAAAAGAGACCCAGTACTTC
- 14 TRBJ2-1 - TRBV7-6 CASSPRDGGNEQFF TGTGCCAGCAGCCCGCGGGACGGTGGAAATGAGCAGTTCTTC
once 16 TRBJ2-3 TRBD2 TRBV9 CASSVVGGGAGDTQYF TGTGCCAGCAGCGTAGTCGGCGGGGGGGCAGGAGATACGCAGTATTTT
- 15 TRBJ2-7 - TRBV5-8 CASSLEGVSSYEQYF TGTGCCAGCAGCTTGGAGGGGGTTAGCTCCTACGAGCAGTACTTC
few 12 TRBJ1-1 - TRBV7-2 CASSSRWTEAFF TGTGCCAGCAGCTCGAGGTGGACTGAAGCTTTCTTT
few 12 TRBJ1-5 - TRBV19 CASSIMQKPQHF TGTGCCAGTAGTATAATGCAGAAGCCCCAGCATTTT
- 14 TRBJ2-1 TRBD1 TRBV18 CASRGQGAINEQFF TGTGCCAGCCGTGGACAGGGGGCAATCAATGAGCAGTTCTTC
- 15 TRBJ2-1 TRBD2 TRBV18 CASSPLTSGGYEQFF TGTGCCAGCTCACCCCTGACTAGCGGGGGCTATGAGCAGTTCTTC
- 14 TRBJ1-1 TRBD1 TRBV6-5 CASFGRGRIAEAFF TGTGCCAGCTTCGGCAGGGGGCGGATTGCTGAAGCTTTCTTT
- 14 TRBJ1-2 - TRBV4-3 CASSQTTANYGYTF TGCGCCAGCAGCCAAACGACAGCCAACTATGGCTACACCTTC
- 16 TRBJ2-2 - TRBV7-8 CASSPSDGSNTGELFF TGTGCCAGCAGCCCGTCCGACGGGTCGAACACCGGGGAGCTGTTTTTT